The 22 T cell receptor beta chains listed next were all sequenced from one sample in a study of Ad26.COV2.S vaccination and SARS-CoV-2 variants. The assay was immunoSEQ multiplex PCR, and TCRdb's table has in-frame clones only and misses some. The repertoire consists of 300,000 to 500,000 clones, with about 85% occurring once and the leading ten covering roughly 3%. The sample's treatment: 15 to 20 received Ad26.COV2.S at low or high dose, single or two shots; five or six received placebo; per-sample allocation not given. Samples analyzed were those drawn on day 63 after the first vaccine or placebo injection. The material sequenced was peripheral blood, taken in a trial of Ad26.COV2.S vaccine versus placebo. The source of these receptors is a person between 18 and 60 years old who received the Ad26.COV2.S COVID-19 vaccine or a placebo.

V is TRBV7-9 and J is TRBJ1-3, with unresolved D. Deletions cut 5 bases from V and 1 base from J, with 6 bases between. This CDR3 contains 13 residues. CDR1 is SEHNR, CDR2 FQNEAQ, per germline (reference sequence). CDR3 region: CASSRRSGNTIYF. CDR3 nucleotides: TGTGCCAGCAGCCGCCGTTCTGGAAACACCATATATTTT.

V and J are TRBV5-1 and TRBJ1-4, with a tentative D call TRBD1 (6 bases). The V gene's germline CDR1 is SGHRS and CDR2 YFSETQ. V was pared by 0 bases and J by 5 bases, with 11 bases between. There are 15 residues in the CDR3. CDR3 protein: CASSLGTDPNEKLFF. In nucleotides, the CDR3 is TGCGCCAGCAGCTTGGGGACAGATCCAAATGAAAAACTGTTTTTT.

This chain uses TRBV7-8 with TRBJ1-1; TRBD1 aligns across 8 bases. The germline CDR1 and CDR2 sequences are SGHVS and FQNEAQ. CDR3 length: 12 residues. V gave up 5 bases and J gave up 5 bases; unmatched junction bases: 1. Here the CDR3 DNA reads TGTGCCAGCAGCAACAGGGGGACTGAAGCTTTCTTT. Protein sequence: CASSNRGTEAFF.

This clone has a single count. V usage is TRBV11-3 and J usage is TRBJ1-1; D remains unclear. V dropped 0 bases and J dropped 0 bases, with 8 bases sitting between them. CDR3 size: 15 residues. Germline assignment: CDR1 SGHNT and CDR2 YENEEA. The CDR3 DNA reads TGTGCCAGCAGCTTAGATGGGCGACTGAACACTGAAGCTTTCTTT. Protein product: CASSLDGRLNTEAFF.

This chain joins TRBV9 and TRBJ2-6; D not certain. Germline V lookup: CDR1 SGDLS, CDR2 YYNGEE. The CDR3 consists of 15 residues. V shed 4 bases and J shed 0 bases, with 8 bases lying between them. The CDR3 DNA follows: TGTGCCAGCAGCCCGTATGGCTCTGGGGCCAACGTCCTGACTTTC. Translation: CASSPYGSGANVLTF.

The chain has TRBV5-1 and TRBJ1-1; D perhaps matches TRBD1 (5 bases). CDR3 size: 14 residues. The germline V gene has CDR1 SGHRS and CDR2 YFSETQ. Between the trimmed V and J ends, which lost 2 bases and 7 bases, there was a span of 15 bases. The CDR3 protein is CASSLYRGGGEAFF. In nucleotides, the CDR3 is TGCGCCAGCAGCTTATATAGGGGCGGTGGTGAAGCTTTCTTT. The entire variable domain, with the rest obtained from reference TRBV5-1 and TRBJ1-1, is as follows: KAGVTQTPRYLIKTRGQQVTLSCSPISGHRSVSWYQQTPGQGLQFLFEYFSETQRNKGNFPGRFSGRQFSNSRSEMNVSTLELGDSALYLCASSLYRGGGEAFFGQGTRLTVV.

The rearrangement uses TRBV6-4 and TRBJ2-2; a possible D gene is TRBD2 (6 bases). The CDR3 is 13 residues long. The germline V gene has CDR1 MRHNA and CDR2 SNTAGT. V was pared by 8 bases and J by 6 bases, with 13 bases between. In nucleotides, the CDR3 is TGTGCCAGCCATGATACTAGCTCCGGGGAGCTGTTTTTT. Translation: CASHDTSSGELFF.

This chain connects TRBV10-3 to TRBJ2-7; D unresolved. Germline CDR1 ENHRY, CDR2 SYGVKD. CDR3 size: 13 residues. Trimming removed 3 bases at V and 9 bases at J, with 15 bases between. The CDR3 nucleotides are TGTGCCATCAGTGATTTAGGGCCCCGAGGGCAGTACTTC. It yields the protein CAISDLGPRGQYF.

J is TRBJ2-7 and V is TRBV11-2; D is perhaps TRBD1 (6 bases). V lost 5 bases and J 4 bases, leaving 12 bases between the germline ends. Germline V lookup: CDR1 SGHAT, CDR2 FQNNGV. The CDR3 is made up of 13 amino acids. Here the CDR3 reads CASSARQAYEQYF. CDR3 nucleotides: TGTGCCAGCAGCGCAAGACAGGCTTACGAGCAGTACTTC.

The CDR3 loop reads CASGNLNTEAFF. The CDR3 bases are TGTGCCAGTGGCAATCTGAACACTGAAGCTTTCTTT. The chain joins TRBV19 to TRBJ1-1, with unresolved D. V was pared by 8 bases and J by 0 bases, with 7 bases between. CDR3 length: 12 amino acids. Germline loops: CDR1 LNHDA, CDR2 SQIVND (reference sequence).

The V and J genes are TRBV2 and TRBJ2-1, with D perhaps being TRBD1 or TRBD2 (5 bases each). CDR1 is SNHLY, CDR2 FYNNEI, per germline. The CDR3 contains 15 residues. Trimming took 1 base from V and 7 from J, leaving 14 bases between them. The CDR3 nucleotides read TGTGCCAGCAGTGAAGGGGGGAGCTATACGAATGAGCAGTTCTTC. Its protein is CASSEGGSYTNEQFF.

V and J are TRBV2 and TRBJ1-5, with a tentative D call TRBD1 (6 bases). This CDR3 comprises 15 residues. V was trimmed by 4 bases and J by 1 base, leaving 11 bases between them. Per germline, CDR1 SNHLY and CDR2 FYNNEI. The CDR3: CASSATGASNQPQHF. The CDR3 coding sequence is TGTGCCAGCAGTGCGACGGGGGCAAGCAATCAGCCCCAGCATTTT.

This chain joins TRBV9 and TRBJ2-7; D not resolved. V lost 3 bases and J lost 5, with 12 bases in between. The CDR3 covers 13 residues. Germline assignment: CDR1 SGDLS and CDR2 YYNGEE. CDR3 nucleotides: TGTGCCAGCAGCGCGAGCCGCCAGCACGAGCAGTACTTC. It translates to CASSASRQHEQYF.

The chain uses TRBV7-2 and TRBJ2-2; the D gene is possibly TRBD1 (6 bases). Germline V gene data show CDR1 as SGHTA and CDR2 as FQGNSA. The CDR3 sequence is 15 residues long. V gave up 8 bases and J gave up 0 bases, with 13 bases separating them. The DNA for the CDR3 is TGTGCCAGCGGCTGGGACATCGCGAACACCGGGGAGCTGTTTTTT. Translating gives CASGWDIANTGELFF.

V usage is TRBV11-2 and J usage is TRBJ2-1; TRBD2 agrees at 8 bases. V lost 5 bases to trimming and J lost 9 bases; unmatched junction nucleotides: 18. Germline loops: CDR1 SGHAT, CDR2 FQNNGV. The CDR3 has 17 residues. The CDR3 DNA reads as TGTGCCAGCAGCCAGGTCGGGGGGGGCGGTCGTGGTTCTGAGCAGTTCTTC. Its translation is CASSQVGGGGRGSEQFF.

The chain couples TRBV7-9 to TRBJ2-3; D is possibly TRBD2 (5 bases). Trimming cost V 4 bases and J 3 bases, with 14 bases left between them. Germline assignment: CDR1 SEHNR and CDR2 FQNEAQ (reference sequence). CDR3 size: 15 residues. The CDR3 bases are TGTGCCAGCAGCTCAGAGGGATTGAGGACAGATACGCAGTATTTT. As protein: CASSSEGLRTDTQYF.

This clone appeared a single time. This chain uses TRBV4-3 with TRBJ1-4, with TRBD1 as a possible D gene (6 bases). CDR1 LGHNA and CDR2 YSLEER come from the germline V gene. With 0 bases removed from V and 3 bases from J, the gap between germline ends came to 23 bases. The CDR3 covers 20 residues. CDR3 in DNA: TGCGCCAGCAGCCAAGATCATATCACCACGGCAGGGGCATCTAATGAAAAACTGTTTTTT. As protein: CASSQDHITTAGASNEKLFF.

This sequence joins TRBV6-5 and TRBJ2-7; perhaps D is TRBD1 or TRBD2 (5 bases each). Germline CDR1 and CDR2: MNHEY and SVGAGI. V was clipped by 2 bases and J by 4 bases, with 18 bases between them. CDR3 length: 16 amino acids. In DNA, the CDR3 is TGTGCCAGCAGTTACGTGGCCGGGACCGCTTCGTACGAGCAGTACTTC. This gives the protein CASSYVAGTASYEQYF.

The chain employs TRBV25-1 and TRBJ1-2, with D possibly matching TRBD1 (5 bases). CDR1 MGHDK and CDR2 SYGVNS come from the germline V gene. CDR3 length: 16 residues. V was cut by 0 bases and J by 3 bases, with 14 bases left in between. The CDR3 reads CASSEYIGGGDYGYTF. In nucleotides, the CDR3 is TGTGCCAGCAGTGAATATATTGGTGGGGGGGACTATGGCTACACCTTC.

The rearrangement uses TRBV2 and TRBJ2-3, with D unclear. Between the trimmed V and J ends, which lost 6 bases and 2 bases, there was a span of 6 bases. Germline-derived CDR1 and CDR2 are SNHLY and FYNNEI. CDR3 length: 12 amino acids. CDR3 in DNA: TGTGCCAGCAGGCTCGTCACAGATACGCAGTATTTT. Translating gives CASRLVTDTQYF.

The chain combines TRBV12-3 or TRBV12-4 with TRBJ1-2, with unresolved D. Between the trimmed V and J ends, which lost 3 bases and 0 bases, there was a span of 5 bases. The CDR3 runs to 13 residues. The CDR3 reads CASSFQTNYGYTF. In nucleotides, the CDR3 is TGTGCCAGCAGTTTTCAAACTAACTATGGCTACACCTTC.

This chain links TRBV11-2 with TRBJ1-1; possible D gene TRBD1, 5 bases. Per germline, CDR1 SGHAT and CDR2 FQNNGV. This CDR3 comprises 14 residues. V was cut by 5 bases and J by 4 bases, with 14 bases left in between. The CDR3 sequence: CASSPTGGSTEAFF. In nucleotides, the CDR3 is TGTGCCAGCAGCCCGACGGGGGGGAGCACTGAAGCTTTCTTT. Looking up the rest from reference TRBV11-2 and TRBJ1-1 gives the full variable domain: EAGVAQSPRYKIIEKRQSVAFWCNPISGHATLYWYQQILGQGPKLLIQFQNNGVVDDSQLPKDRFSAERLKGVDSTLKIQPAKLEDSAVYLCASSPTGGSTEAFFGQGTRLTVV.